These T cell receptor beta chains were read from a single sample in a study of blood T cell repertoires in COVID-19. Data came from immunoSEQ multiplex PCR; TCRdb stores just in-frame clones and leaves some out. Here the sample spans 150,000 or so clones, about 90% being singletons. The source material was PBMCs or T cells enriched from blood (not recorded which). The receptors stem from a human donor with acute COVID-19. The donor label of this sample is uncertain. The CDR3 runs from the conserved cysteine through the conserved F or W. The order of the fields is J gene, V gene, clone size, D gene, CDR3 DNA, CDR3 protein. A D gene is named only where the DNA matches it firmly. The size of a clone is reported for some rows only, either as once, few or many, or as a class for expanded clones.

j_call: TRBJ2-2; v_call: TRBV5-1; clone_size: .; d_call: TRBD2; cdr3_nt: TGCGCCAGCAGCTTTCTAGCGGGGGTTACCGGGGAGCTGTTTTTT; cdr3_aa: CASSFLAGVTGELFF
j_call: TRBJ2-2; v_call: TRBV4-1; clone_size: .; d_call: .; cdr3_nt: TGCGCCAGCAGCCAATCAGCGGCGGACACCGGGGAGCTGTTTTTT; cdr3_aa: CASSQSAADTGELFF
j_call: TRBJ2-3; v_call: TRBV27; clone_size: .; d_call: TRBD1; cdr3_nt: TGTGCCAGCAGTTTATCTGGACAGGGGGCCACAGATACGCAGTATTTT; cdr3_aa: CASSLSGQGATDTQYF
j_call: TRBJ1-2; v_call: TRBV6-5; clone_size: once; d_call: .; cdr3_nt: TGTGCCAGCAGCCCGACCCAGACAATCTATGGCTACACCTTC; cdr3_aa: CASSPTQTIYGYTF
j_call: TRBJ1-1; v_call: TRBV6-7; clone_size: .; d_call: TRBD1; cdr3_nt: TGTGCCAGCAAGCTACGGGGACAGACCCGTCGCACTGAAGCTTTCTTT; cdr3_aa: CASKLRGQTRRTEAFF
j_call: TRBJ2-6; v_call: TRBV3-1/TRBV3-2; clone_size: .; d_call: .; cdr3_nt: TGTGCCAGCAGCCATTGGCGGATCTCTGGGGCCAACGTCCTGACTTTC; cdr3_aa: CASSHWRISGANVLTF
j_call: TRBJ2-7; v_call: TRBV5-1; clone_size: .; d_call: TRBD1; cdr3_nt: TGCGCCAGCAGCGCGGACAGGGGTGCGGGCGAGCAGTACTTC; cdr3_aa: CASSADRGAGEQYF
j_call: TRBJ2-5; v_call: TRBV4-3; clone_size: .; d_call: TRBD2; cdr3_nt: TGCGCCAGCAGCTACGGGGGGGCCGGAGAGACCCAGTACTTC; cdr3_aa: CASSYGGAGETQYF
j_call: TRBJ2-7; v_call: TRBV13; clone_size: .; d_call: .; cdr3_nt: TGTGCCAGCAGCGGACTGGGTGAGCAGTACTTC; cdr3_aa: CASSGLGEQYF
j_call: TRBJ2-3; v_call: TRBV24-1; clone_size: .; d_call: TRBD2; cdr3_nt: TGTGCCACCAGTGAGGGGACTAGCGGGGTGAATACGCAGTATTTT; cdr3_aa: CATSEGTSGVNTQYF
j_call: TRBJ1-3; v_call: TRBV7-9; clone_size: .; d_call: TRBD1; cdr3_nt: TGTGCCAGCAGCTCGCAGGGGGCGATTGGAAACACCATATATTTT; cdr3_aa: CASSSQGAIGNTIYF
j_call: TRBJ1-4; v_call: TRBV7-9; clone_size: .; d_call: .; cdr3_nt: TGTGCCAGCACCTTCGGCGGGTTTAATGAAAAACTGTTTTTT; cdr3_aa: CASTFGGFNEKLFF
j_call: TRBJ2-1; v_call: TRBV5-1; clone_size: .; d_call: TRBD2; cdr3_nt: TGCGCCAGCACCGGGACTAGCGGGCAGGCAGAGCAGTTCTTC; cdr3_aa: CASTGTSGQAEQFF